These T cell receptor beta chains were read from a single sample in a study of cytomegalovirus exposure and HLA in healthy donors. Measured with immunoSEQ multiplex PCR; TCRdb has only the in-frame clones, and not every one. The table includes 130,000 or so clones, 70% to 75% detected once. The source material was PBMCs. Source of these receptors: a woman aged 40-49 years in good health and CMV-seropositive. Each CDR3 is given with its conserved first and last residue. Each record gives: V gene, J gene, D gene, clone size, CDR3 protein, CDR3 DNA. The D gene is left open where the match is weak. Size is omitted from some rows. Given values are once, few, many or a class for expanded clones.

V: TRBV6-6
J: TRBJ2-1
D: NA
size: NA
CDR3: CASSSPLYNEQFF
DNA: TGTGCCAGCAGTTCCCCCCTCTACAATGAGCAGTTCTTC

V: TRBV4-3
J: TRBJ1-1
D: NA
size: NA
CDR3: CASSQAGAATEAFF
DNA: TGCGCCAGCAGCCAAGCAGGGGCGGCGACTGAAGCTTTCTTT

V: TRBV30
J: TRBJ1-2
D: NA
size: NA
CDR3: CAWSVNYVYGYTF
DNA: TGTGCCTGGAGTGTAAACTACGTCTATGGCTACACCTTC

V: TRBV7-2
J: TRBJ1-2
D: NA
size: NA
CDR3: CASSLAGGPGGYTF
DNA: TGTGCCAGCAGCTTAGCGGGAGGGCCGGGGGGCTACACCTTC

V: TRBV1
J: TRBJ1-3
D: NA
size: once
CDR3: CTSSQEGGWLRGNTIYF
DNA: TGCACCAGCAGCCAAGAGGGGGGTTGGCTACGGGGAAACACCATATATTTT

V: TRBV15
J: TRBJ1-4
D: TRBD1
size: NA
CDR3: CATSRPTGDSEKLFF
DNA: TGTGCCACCAGCAGGCCAACAGGGGATAGTGAAAAACTGTTTTTT

V: TRBV7-2
J: TRBJ1-1
D: NA
size: NA
CDR3: CASSFTGPTPAEAFF
DNA: TGTGCCAGCAGCTTTACAGGGCCCACACCTGCGGAAGCTTTCTTT

V: TRBV27
J: TRBJ1-2
D: NA
size: NA
CDR3: CASSPQANYGYTF
DNA: TGTGCCAGCAGTCCACAGGCTAACTATGGCTACACCTTC

V: TRBV29-1
J: TRBJ2-2
D: TRBD1
size: NA
CDR3: CSGTGGMTGELFF
DNA: TGCAGCGGGACAGGGGGAATGACCGGGGAGCTGTTTTTT

V: TRBV5-5
J: TRBJ1-2
D: TRBD1
size: few
CDR3: CASSSGTGPYGYTF
DNA: TGTGCCAGCAGCTCGGGGACAGGGCCCTATGGCTACACCTTC

V: TRBV5-5
J: TRBJ2-3
D: NA
size: NA
CDR3: CASSLVSVEPYF
DNA: TGTGCCAGCAGCTTGGTGTCGGTGGAGCCGTATTTT

V: TRBV28
J: TRBJ1-2
D: NA
size: NA
CDR3: CASSLGENRNYGYTF
DNA: TGTGCCAGCAGTTTAGGGGAGAACCGGAACTATGGCTACACCTTC

V: TRBV28
J: TRBJ1-2
D: NA
size: once
CDR3: CASSLASVGAANYGYTF
DNA: TGTGCCAGCAGTTTAGCCAGCGTCGGTGCCGCGAACTATGGCTACACCTTC

V: TRBV28
J: TRBJ2-4
D: TRBD2
size: NA
CDR3: CASSPPLGSGVPKNIQYF
DNA: TGTGCCAGCAGCCCCCCTCTTGGCAGCGGGGTACCCAAAAACATTCAGTACTTC

V: TRBV12-2
J: TRBJ2-2
D: NA
size: NA
CDR3: CASRPHRENTGELFF
DNA: TGTGCAAGTCGCCCCCACCGGGAGAACACCGGGGAGCTGTTTTTT

V: TRBV7-9
J: TRBJ2-1
D: NA
size: once
CDR3: CASSLGWEEGPGLYNEQFF
DNA: TGTGCCAGCAGCTTAGGTTGGGAGGAGGGGCCCGGGTTATACAATGAGCAGTTCTTC

V: TRBV27
J: TRBJ1-3
D: NA
size: NA
CDR3: CASSPRGGSGNTIYF
DNA: TGTGCCAGCAGTCCTCGAGGGGGCTCTGGAAACACCATATATTTT

V: TRBV30
J: TRBJ2-1
D: NA
size: NA
CDR3: CAWSVGDTEQFF
DNA: TGTGCCTGGAGTGTAGGGGATACTGAGCAGTTCTTC

V: TRBV6-5
J: TRBJ2-7
D: TRBD1
size: NA
CDR3: CASKRRTGGWGEQYF
DNA: TGTGCCAGCAAGCGGCGGACAGGGGGGTGGGGCGAGCAGTACTTC

V: TRBV28
J: TRBJ1-5
D: NA
size: NA
CDR3: CASIPTGNNQPQHF
DNA: TGTGCCAGCATCCCCACAGGGAACAATCAGCCCCAGCATTTT

V: TRBV27
J: TRBJ1-2
D: NA
size: few
CDR3: CASRRDSQYGYTF
DNA: TGTGCCAGCAGGAGAGACAGTCAGTATGGCTACACCTTC

V: TRBV5-1
J: TRBJ2-7
D: NA
size: NA
CDR3: CASSLVSRGFEQYF
DNA: TGCGCCAGCAGCTTGGTTAGTCGGGGGTTCGAGCAGTACTTC

V: TRBV6-6
J: TRBJ2-3
D: TRBD2
size: NA
CDR3: CASTNKRGAEDTQYF
DNA: TGTGCCAGCACTAACAAGCGGGGGGCCGAGGATACGCAGTATTTT

V: TRBV7-9
J: TRBJ2-3
D: NA
size: NA
CDR3: CASSVTSKSTDTQYF
DNA: TGTGCCAGCAGCGTAACTAGCAAGAGCACAGATACGCAGTATTTT